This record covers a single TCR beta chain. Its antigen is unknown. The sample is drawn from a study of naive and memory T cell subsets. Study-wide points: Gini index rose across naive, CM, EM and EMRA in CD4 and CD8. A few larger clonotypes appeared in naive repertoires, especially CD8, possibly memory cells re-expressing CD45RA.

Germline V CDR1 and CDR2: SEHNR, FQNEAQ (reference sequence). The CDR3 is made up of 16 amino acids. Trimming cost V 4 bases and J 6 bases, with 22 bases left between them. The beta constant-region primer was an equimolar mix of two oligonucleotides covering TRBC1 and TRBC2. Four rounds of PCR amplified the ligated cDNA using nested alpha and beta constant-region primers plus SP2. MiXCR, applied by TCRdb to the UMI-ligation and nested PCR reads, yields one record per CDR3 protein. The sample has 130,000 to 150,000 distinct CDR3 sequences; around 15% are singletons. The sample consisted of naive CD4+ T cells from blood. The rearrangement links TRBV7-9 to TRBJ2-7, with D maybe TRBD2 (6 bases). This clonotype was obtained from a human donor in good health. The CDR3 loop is CASSYGAPSLGGEQYF. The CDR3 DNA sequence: TGTGCCAGCAGCTACGGGGCCCCATCCCTCGGGGGCGAGCAGTACTTC. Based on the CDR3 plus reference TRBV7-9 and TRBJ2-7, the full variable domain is DTGVSQNPRHKITKRGQNVTFRCDPISEHNRLYWYRQTLGQGPEFLTYFQNEAQLEKSRLLSDRFSAERPKGSFSTLEIQRTEQGDSAMYLCASSYGAPSLGGEQYFGPGTRLTVT.